The T cell receptor (beta chain) under discussion was sequenced for a study of Graves' ophthalmopathy and Graves' hyperthyroidism. Study observations and caveats: Appearing in blood as well were most expanded thyroid clonotypes above 0.001 frequency. Sensitivity reached 87.88% and specificity roughly 82% for a 13-signature model separating ophthalmopathy from stable hyperthyroidism.

CDR1 is SGHRS and CDR2 is YFSETQ in the germline V gene. There are 14 residues in the CDR3. Trimming removed 4 bases from V and 4 bases from J; junction bases left unmatched: 3. This clonotype has just a few counts. Its antigen remains unknown. RNA transcripts provided the template for amplifying TCR beta CDR3 regions. The first-round RT-PCR employed HTBI primers together with the Qiagen OneStep RT-PCR kit. A multiplex PCR was then performed as the second round. TCRdb reanalysed the multiplex PCR reads using MiXCR and keeps one entry per CDR3 protein. The sample contains 200,000 to 300,000 distinct CDR3 sequences, around 45% of which appear only once.

The TCR comes from an adult man with Graves' ophthalmopathy. The chain carries TRBV5-1 and TRBJ2-2; 8 bases map to TRBD1. Sample: peripheral blood. This CDR3 is CASSRGQVTGELFF. CDR3 in DNA: TGCGCCAGCAGCCGGGGACAGGTCACCGGGGAGCTGTTTTTT.